This TCR beta chain stems from a study of CXCR3-negative and CXCR3-positive naive CD8 T cells. Germline CDR1 SGHAT, CDR2 FQNNGV. The CDR3 has 15 amino acids. Concerning this clonotype: The antigen is not known.

Overall study findings and caveats: No difference in surface CD5 was seen between naive subsets, and TCR strength was inferred from TRB CDR3 properties. Diversity was high in both naive subsets and much lower in memory cells.

The study sorted every CD8+ T cell subset in triplicate at 300,000 cells each. Naive CD8+ T cells were CD45RO-CCR7+CD27+CD95-. All TRB cDNA libraries came from 5' RACE performed with UMI labels. For each CDR3 protein, TCRdb gives one entry from its re-call of the 5' RACE reads, without DNA. The sample totals about 62,000 distinct CDR3 sequences; its top ten clones hold more than 3.5%. V gene TRBV11-2 combines with J gene TRBJ2-7; absent DNA, TCRdb's TRBD1 call cannot be checked. The source of this sequence is a human donor in good health. Some clones in this sample may be carry-over from other donors' samples. The specimen was naive CXCR3- CD8+ T cells from blood. Subset here: CD45RO-CCR7+CD27+CD95- naive CD8+ T cells lacking CXCR3 (TNR3-). CDR3 residues: CASSLALDRAYEQYF.